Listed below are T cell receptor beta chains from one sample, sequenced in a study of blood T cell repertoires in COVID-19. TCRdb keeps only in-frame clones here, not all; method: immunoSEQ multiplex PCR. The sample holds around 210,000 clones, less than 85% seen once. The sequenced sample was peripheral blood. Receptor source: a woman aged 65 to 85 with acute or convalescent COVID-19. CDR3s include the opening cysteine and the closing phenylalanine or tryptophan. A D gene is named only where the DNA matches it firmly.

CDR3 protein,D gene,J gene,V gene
CASRPGQINQPQHF,TRBD1,TRBJ1-5,TRBV27
CASSSAQTYEQYF,-,TRBJ2-7,TRBV5-4
CASSQAAGGETQYF,-,TRBJ2-5,TRBV3-1/TRBV3-2
CASSYAQGNTEAFF,-,TRBJ1-1,TRBV4-2
CASSGDRDVFF,TRBD1,TRBJ1-4,TRBV28
CASSRNRGLQETQYF,TRBD1,TRBJ2-5,TRBV7-2
CASSRGGLAGLINEQFF,TRBD2,TRBJ2-1,TRBV9
CASSPQLAGGTEAFF,-,TRBJ1-1,TRBV9
CASSVASVEGYEQFF,-,TRBJ2-1,TRBV2
CASSHSGRGPQSYGYTF,-,TRBJ1-2,TRBV14
CASTNNRTSGRKETQYF,TRBD2,TRBJ2-5,TRBV5-8
CAISESRTSDYNEQFF,TRBD2,TRBJ2-1,TRBV10-3
CASKTSGSYNEQFF,TRBD2,TRBJ2-1,TRBV27
CASSPPIITAGNTIYF,-,TRBJ1-3,TRBV18
CASSARPRGTDTQYF,-,TRBJ2-3,TRBV2
CASSEQAFGYF,-,TRBJ2-3,TRBV5-4
CAISVGSSYNSPLHF,-,TRBJ1-6,TRBV10-3
CASSLDRTNRGNQPQHF,-,TRBJ1-5,TRBV7-8
CASRKRTGVGTDTQYF,TRBD1,TRBJ2-3,TRBV5-1
CAIGAGVSYNEQFF,TRBD2,TRBJ2-1,TRBV10-3
CASSQSGLPYNEQFF,-,TRBJ2-1,TRBV4-1
CASSGDFLYEQYF,-,TRBJ2-7,TRBV28
CASSFAAGTGSSPLHF,TRBD1,TRBJ1-6,TRBV13
CASSLEGQTTKQYF,TRBD1,TRBJ2-7,TRBV5-5
CASNGGKNTGELFF,-,TRBJ2-2,TRBV2
CACTDRSREKLFF,-,TRBJ1-4,TRBV30
CASSHSGTSGASYNEQFF,TRBD2,TRBJ2-1,TRBV4-1
CASSLYGGDGYTF,-,TRBJ1-2,TRBV2
CATSALNPGQGIEQFF,TRBD1,TRBJ2-1,TRBV24-1
CASSSGGQGGRAFF,TRBD1,TRBJ1-1,TRBV28
CASSSSGRTTGELFF,TRBD2,TRBJ2-2,TRBV5-4
CASSFSPLAGEKETQYF,TRBD2,TRBJ2-5,TRBV3-1/TRBV3-2
CASSRNTRALGWDEQFF,-,TRBJ2-1,TRBV9
CASSPQGLEETQYF,-,TRBJ2-5,TRBV18
CASSPGQKSGGNQPQHF,TRBD1,TRBJ1-5,TRBV6-6
CASSTRDNTEAFF,-,TRBJ1-1,TRBV5-1
CASSWRPGNTEAFF,-,TRBJ1-1,TRBV6-5
CASTRGRGGSGEQFF,TRBD2,TRBJ2-1,TRBV3-1/TRBV3-2
CASSEQGPPLHF,-,TRBJ1-6,TRBV27
CATSDPLPGQGESGANVLTF,TRBD1,TRBJ2-6,TRBV24-1
CASSQEAAEDTQYF,-,TRBJ2-3,TRBV4-1
CSAKRTGIPEAFF,-,TRBJ1-1,TRBV29-1
CASSLYPSGQGGYGYTF,TRBD1,TRBJ1-2,TRBV27
CASSGLDLSAGELFF,TRBD2,TRBJ2-2,TRBV2
CAWSARAEAFF,-,TRBJ1-1,TRBV30
CASSLSGPTYEQYF,TRBD2,TRBJ2-7,TRBV28
CASSREGGNTEAFF,-,TRBJ1-1,TRBV18
CASSPNRGSPLHF,TRBD1,TRBJ1-6,TRBV12-3/TRBV12-4
CASSEVYRTSGNTIYF,-,TRBJ1-3,TRBV6-1
CASSPGQINSPLHF,-,TRBJ1-6,TRBV5-6
CASSQNLLRGTEAFF,-,TRBJ1-1,TRBV19